This T cell receptor (beta chain) was recorded in a study of sequential checkpoint blockade in melanoma. The junction had 6 bases not matched to a gene; V was cut back by 4 bases and J by 8 bases. The CDR3 spans 15 residues. Germline CDR1 and CDR2: SGHTS and YDEGEE. TCRdb's table, derived via immunoSEQ multiplex PCR, lists solely in-frame clones and lacks some. This table holds more than 30,000 clones, approximately 86% found once. Treatment indicated: randomized to nivolumab then ipilimumab (arm A) or the reverse (arm B). This chain joins TRBV5-8 and TRBJ2-1, with 13 bases fitting TRBD2. The input for sequencing was CD8+ T cells sorted from blood (inferred from file names), taken from a patient given nivolumab and ipilimumab in sequence. This receptor was taken from a human donor with melanoma. The CDR3 loop is CASSHGLAGDHEQFF. CDR3 in DNA: TGTGCCAGCAGCCACGGACTAGCGGGAGACCATGAGCAGTTCTTC.